The source of this T cell receptor beta chain is a study of beta chain features in type 1 diabetes. General observations from the study: Naive, central memory and Treg TCRB repertoires seemed to resemble each other more closely in patients than they did in healthy donors.

Comments on this clone: Its target is unknown.

Purity of each sorted population was above 95%. V lost 3 bases, J lost 4 bases, and 9 bases lay in between. The CDR3 sequence is 13 residues long. Expressed TCRB transcripts got sequenced, as all isolated RNA was reverse transcribed. Method: immunoSEQ multiplex PCR; TCRdb's copy keeps in-frame clones and lacks some. This table holds around 430,000 clones, 25% to 35% found once. The sequence was collected from a man between 18 and 35 years old in good health. Specimen: naive CD4+ T cells from blood. This rearrangement joins TRBV23-1 to TRBJ1-2; no reliable D call. TRBV23-1 qualifies as an ORF whose function is uncertain. The CDR3 is CASSQGLGYGYTF. The CDR3 DNA reads TGCGCCAGCAGTCAGGGCCTAGGCTATGGCTACACCTTC.